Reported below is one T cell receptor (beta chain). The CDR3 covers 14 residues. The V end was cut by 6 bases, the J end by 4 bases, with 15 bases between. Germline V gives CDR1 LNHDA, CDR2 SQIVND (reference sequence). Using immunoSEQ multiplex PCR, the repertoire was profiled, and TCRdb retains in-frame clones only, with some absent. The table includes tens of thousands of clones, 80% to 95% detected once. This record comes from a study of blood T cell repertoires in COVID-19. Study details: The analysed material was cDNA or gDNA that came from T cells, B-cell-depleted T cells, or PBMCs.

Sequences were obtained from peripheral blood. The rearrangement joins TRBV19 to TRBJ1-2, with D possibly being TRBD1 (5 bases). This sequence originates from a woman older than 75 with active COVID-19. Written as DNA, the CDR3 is TGTGCCAGTAGGTCGCAGGGTTTCAGCTATGGCTACACCTTC. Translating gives CASRSQGFSYGYTF. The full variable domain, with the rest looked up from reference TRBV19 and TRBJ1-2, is DGGITQSPKYLFRKEGQNVTLSCEQNLNHDAMYWYRQDPGQGLRLIYYSQIVNDFQKGDIAEGYSVSREKKESFPLTVTSAQKNPTAFYLCASRSQGFSYGYTFGSGTRLTVV.